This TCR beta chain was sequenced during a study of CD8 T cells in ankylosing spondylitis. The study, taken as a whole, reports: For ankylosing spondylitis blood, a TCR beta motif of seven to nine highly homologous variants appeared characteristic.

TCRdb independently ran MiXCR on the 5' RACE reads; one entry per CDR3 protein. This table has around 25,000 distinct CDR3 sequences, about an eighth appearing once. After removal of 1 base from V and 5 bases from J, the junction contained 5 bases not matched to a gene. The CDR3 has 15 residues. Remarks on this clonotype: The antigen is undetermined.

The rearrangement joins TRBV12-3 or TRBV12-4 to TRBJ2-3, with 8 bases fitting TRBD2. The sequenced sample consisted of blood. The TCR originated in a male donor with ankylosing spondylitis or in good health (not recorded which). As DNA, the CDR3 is TGTGCCAGCAGTTTAGAGGGCGGGAGGCGAGATACGCAGTATTTT. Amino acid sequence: CASSLEGGRRDTQYF.